These 5 T cell receptor beta chains share one sample of origin, sequenced in a study of T cells in Graves' hyperthyroidism and ophthalmopathy. Amplification yielded TCR beta CDR3 regions, with RNA transcripts as the source. The HTBI primer set drove a first-round RT-PCR of the TCR CDR3. One entry per CDR3 protein results from TCRdb running MiXCR on the multiplex PCR reads. The sample lists approximately 620,000 distinct CDR3 sequences; roughly 14% were seen once. What was sequenced was blood. These receptors all stem from a woman aged 25 to 39 with Graves' hyperthyroidism that later progressed to Graves' ophthalmopathy.

This clonotype was seen ten or more times. The chain joins TRBV30 to TRBJ2-7; D remains ambiguous. The V gene's germline CDR1 is GTSNPN and CDR2 SVGIG (reference sequence). Trimming took 1 base from V and 6 from J, leaving 7 bases between them. The CDR3 has 11 amino acids. The CDR3 nucleotides read TGTGCCTGGAGTGAAGGGCGCGAGCAGTACTTC. Protein: CAWSEGREQYF.

V is TRBV7-3 and J is TRBJ2-5; unclear D gene. V was trimmed by 5 bases and J by 5 bases, leaving 15 bases between them. This CDR3 has 14 residues. Germline V lookup: CDR1 SGHTA, CDR2 FQGTGA. The CDR3: CASSRNKGSETQYF. The CDR3 DNA reads TGTGCCAGCAGCCGTAACAAGGGTTCGGAGACCCAGTACTTC. The entire variable domain, with the rest obtained from reference TRBV7-3 and TRBJ2-5, is as follows: GAGVSQTPSNKVTEKGKYVELRCDPISGHTALYWYRQSLGQGPEFLIYFQGTGAADDSGLPNDRFFAVRPEGSVSTLKIQRTERGDSAVYLCASSRNKGSETQYFGPGTRLLVL.

This clonotype has only a few counts. The chain combines TRBV2 with TRBJ2-2, with TRBD1 matching 8 bases. This CDR3 has 17 residues. After removal of 6 bases from V and 6 bases from J, the junction contained 15 bases not matched to a gene. Germline V gene lookup returns CDR1 SNHLY and CDR2 FYNNEI. The CDR3 region has the DNA TGTGCCAGCAGACTATCCCAGGGGGCGTTAAAGGCCGGGGAGCTGTTTTTT. Its protein is CASRLSQGALKAGELFF.

The sample holds a few counts of this clonotype. The chain recombines TRBV27 with TRBJ2-1, with D unclear. CDR1 and CDR2 from the germline V gene are MNHEY and SMNVEV (reference sequence). The ends were cut back, 8 bases at V and 8 bases at J, with 7 bases in the middle. This CDR3 spans 10 amino acids. CDR3 in amino acids: CASGGDEQFF. Written as DNA, the CDR3 is TGTGCCAGCGGTGGCGATGAGCAGTTCTTC.

This clonotype was seen only a few times. The gene calls are TRBV5-1 and TRBJ2-3, with TRBD1 identical over 7 bases. This CDR3 spans 13 amino acids. Germline CDR1 reads SGHRS; CDR2 reads YFSETQ. V was clipped by 0 bases and J by 7 bases; unmatched bases: 2. In nucleotides, the CDR3 is TGCGCCAGCAGCTTGGACAGGGGCCATACGCAGTATTTT. Residues: CASSLDRGHTQYF.